What follows describes a single TCR beta chain. The record originates from a study of technical replicates of blood from four donors. Generated by immunoSEQ multiplex PCR, the TCRdb table keeps only in-frame clones and is missing some. The sample consists of approximately 81,000 clones, around 96% of them appearing once. Germline V gene lookup returns CDR1 SGDLS and CDR2 YYNGEE. There are 10 residues in the CDR3. The V end was cut by 3 bases, the J end by 11 bases, with 8 bases between. This receptor was identified in a human donor in good health. The V gene is TRBV9, the J gene TRBJ1-2; D is unresolved. The specimen sequenced was T cells isolated from PBMCs. The CDR3 here is CASSGLQYTF. The DNA of the CDR3 is TGTGCCAGCAGCGGGCTACAGTACACCTTC.